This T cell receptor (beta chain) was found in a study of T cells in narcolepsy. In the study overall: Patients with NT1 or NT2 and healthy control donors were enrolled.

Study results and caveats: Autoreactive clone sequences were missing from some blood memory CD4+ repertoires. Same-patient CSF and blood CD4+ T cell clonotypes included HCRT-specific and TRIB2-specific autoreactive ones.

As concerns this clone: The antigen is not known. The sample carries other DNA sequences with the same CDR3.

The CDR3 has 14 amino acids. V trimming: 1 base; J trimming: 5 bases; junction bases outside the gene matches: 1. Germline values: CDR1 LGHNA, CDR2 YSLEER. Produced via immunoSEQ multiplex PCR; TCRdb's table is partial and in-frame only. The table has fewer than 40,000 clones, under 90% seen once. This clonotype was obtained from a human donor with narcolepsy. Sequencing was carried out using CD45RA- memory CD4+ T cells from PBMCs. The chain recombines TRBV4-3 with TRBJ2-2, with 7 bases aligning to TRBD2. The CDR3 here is CASSQVGGTGELFF. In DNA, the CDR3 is TGCGCCAGCAGCCAAGTCGGGGGGACCGGGGAGCTGTTTTTT.